This T cell receptor (beta chain) was sequenced in a study of T cells in Graves' hyperthyroidism and ophthalmopathy. The study, taken as a whole, reports: From stable hyperthyroidism, ophthalmopathy was set apart by a 13 V-J model.

Many counts were recorded for this clonotype. Its antigen is as yet unknown. Graves' hyperthyroidism is called stable when ophthalmopathy does not progress within 18 months. Those patients with uncontrolled infection, other autoimmune disease, pregnancy or lactation were excluded. It was RNA transcripts that yielded the amplified TCR beta CDR3 regions. The TCR CDR3 was amplified in a first-round RT-PCR using the HTBI primer set. Via MiXCR, TCRdb re-called the multiplex PCR reads, giving one row per CDR3 protein. The sample has about 610,000 distinct CDR3 sequences; roughly 46% are singletons. CDR3 length: 15 amino acids. V was cut by 3 bases and J by 6 bases, with 15 bases left in between. From germline, CDR1 is LNHDA and CDR2 SQIVND (reference sequence).

The sequence was obtained from a woman between 18 and 29 years old with Graves' hyperthyroidism. The sequencing input was peripheral blood or thyroid tissue (not recorded which). The chain uses TRBV19 and TRBJ1-5, with a weak D call TRBD1 (6 bases). The CDR3 nucleotides read TGTGCCAGTAGTATTGGAGGCCAGGGGTTTCAGCCCCAGCATTTT. The encoded protein is CASSIGGQGFQPQHF.